This T cell receptor beta chain was obtained from a study of regulatory T cells in long-lasting Graves disease. Findings of the study overall: Study of thyroid tissue was not done, with only peripheral blood studied.

Time point given: newly diagnosed GD, antithyroid drugs for less than 3 months. Isolated PBMC RNA provided the starting material for the TCR library. Criteria from the American Thyroid Association guidelines were applied to diagnose Graves' disease. The trim removed 3 bases at V and 2 bases at J, leaving 3 bases unmatched. This CDR3 region has 15 residues. This clonotype was seen repeatedly, ten times or more. Its specificity is not known. According to the study, TCR beta libraries were built with iRepertoire HTBI primers and CDR3-region Arm-PCR. TCRdb reprocessed the multiplex PCR reads via MiXCR and lists one record per CDR3 protein. The table lists some 250,000 distinct CDR3 sequences, around 18% of them singletons, with 14% in the top ten. This sample also belongs to another study, concerning T cells in Graves' hyperthyroidism and ophthalmopathy.

The chain links TRBV12-3 or TRBV12-4 to TRBJ2-3; 9 bases match TRBD2. This sequence originates from a woman aged 25 to 39 with Graves disease. The sample in question was peripheral blood mononuclear cells (PBMCs), obtained at new diagnosis, from a patient treated with antithyroid drugs. The chain's CDR3 is CASSFGGGATDTQYF. CDR3 bases: TGTGCCAGCAGTTTCGGCGGGGGGGCCACAGATACGCAGTATTTT.